The 18 T cell receptor beta chains below were found in one sample sequenced in a study of blood T cell repertoires in COVID-19. Assay: immunoSEQ multiplex PCR; the TCRdb copy retains only in-frame clones and omits some. The table lists roughly 200,000 clones, about 85% of them singletons. Material: PBMCs or T cells enriched from blood (not recorded which). These receptors were taken from a middle-aged man who had recovered from COVID-19.

The chain combines TRBV6-5 with TRBJ1-1; 7 positions match TRBD1. The CDR3 extends over 14 amino acids. CDR1 and CDR2 (germline): MNHEY, SVGAGI. Losses at the gene ends were 7 bases for V and 4 bases for J; bases not matched to a gene: 9. CDR3 amino acids: CASTTTGLTTEAFF. For the CDR3, the DNA is TGTGCCAGCACTACGACAGGGTTGACCACTGAAGCTTTCTTT.

The V gene is TRBV9, the J gene TRBJ2-7; maybe TRBD1 (6 bases). V shed 2 bases and J shed 2 bases, with 11 bases lying between them. Germline loops: CDR1 SGDLS, CDR2 YYNGEE. This CDR3 contains 14 residues. The CDR3 bases are TGTGCCAGCAGCGTGGGGGACACAGCCTACGAGCAGTACTTC. The encoded protein is CASSVGDTAYEQYF.

The CDR3 region has the DNA TGTGCCAGCAGCTTATTGGGCGGGAGAGCCGACGAGCAGTACTTC. Translating gives CASSLLGGRADEQYF. The chain has TRBV7-2 and TRBJ2-7, with 7 bases fitting TRBD2. CDR1 and CDR2 from the germline V gene are SGHTA and FQGNSA. The ends lost 2 bases at V and 5 bases at J; junction bases unmatched: 9. The CDR3 spans 15 residues.

The chain joins TRBV18 to TRBJ2-1, with 11 nucleotides matching TRBD2. After removal of 3 bases from V and 5 bases from J, the junction contained 0 bases not matched to a gene. CDR1 and CDR2 (germline): KGHSH, LQKENI. The CDR3 is made up of 14 amino acids. The chain's CDR3 is CASSPSGRDNEQFF. CDR3 nucleotides: TGTGCCAGCTCACCTAGCGGGAGGGACAATGAGCAGTTCTTC. The full variable domain, its missing parts supplied by reference TRBV18 and TRBJ2-1, is NAGVMQNPRHLVRRRGQEARLRCSPMKGHSHVYWYRQLPEEGLKFMVYLQKENIIDESGMPKERFSAEFPKEGPSILRIQQVVRGDSAAYFCASSPSGRDNEQFFGPGTRLTVL.

The chain links TRBV11-3 to TRBJ2-7; D perhaps matches TRBD2 (5 bases). The germline V gene encodes CDR1 SGHNT and CDR2 YENEEA. CDR3 length: 17 residues. V gave up 5 bases and J gave up 4 bases, with 24 bases separating them. DNA for the CDR3: TGTGCCAGCAGCGAAAGTGGAGGATCCGTCGTTTTATACGAGCAGTACTTC. It codes for CASSESGGSVVLYEQYF.

The chain recombines TRBV6-5 with TRBJ1-5; D is undetermined. V was shortened by 8 bases and J by 9 bases, with 23 bases between the two germline ends. Germline V gene data show CDR1 as MNHEY and CDR2 as SVGAGI. This CDR3 has 15 amino acids. The CDR3 sequence is CASALLRVKQSPQHF. CDR3 bases: TGTGCCAGCGCACTACTACGGGTTAAACAATCGCCCCAGCATTTT.

The chain uses TRBV6-5 and TRBJ1-5; D not resolved. The germline CDR1 and CDR2 sequences are MNHEY and SVGAGI. The V gene lost 6 bases and the J gene lost 2 bases, with 11 bases spanning the gap. The CDR3 runs to 14 residues. CDR3 amino acids: CASRGGLGNQPQHF. The CDR3 bases are TGTGCCAGCAGAGGAGGCCTCGGCAATCAGCCCCAGCATTTT.

The chain joins TRBV30 to TRBJ1-6; D unresolved. This CDR3 contains 12 residues. Germline V gives CDR1 GTSNPN, CDR2 SVGIG (reference sequence). V was shortened by 1 base and J by 11 bases, with 9 bases between the two germline ends. The CDR3 bases are TGTGCCTGGAGTGCGGAGGGAGCACCCCTCCACTTT. Translated: CAWSAEGAPLHF.

V and J are TRBV6-5 and TRBJ2-7; no firm D call. Germline V gives CDR1 MNHEY, CDR2 SVGAGI. The CDR3 length is 13 residues. V lost 5 bases and J lost 0, with 8 bases in between. CDR3 loop: CASSILSSYEQYF. The DNA of the CDR3 is TGTGCCAGCAGTATTTTGAGCTCCTACGAGCAGTACTTC.

The gene calls are TRBV5-4 and TRBJ2-1, with TRBD1 identical over 9 bases. The CDR3 extends over 16 amino acids. V was clipped by 2 bases and J by 4 bases; unmatched bases: 7. CDR1 is SGHNT and CDR2 is YYREEE in the germline V gene (reference sequence). The CDR3 DNA is TGTGCCAGCAGCTTTGCTACAGGGGGCACATACAATGAGCAGTTCTTC. Protein: CASSFATGGTYNEQFF.

The rearrangement uses TRBV3-1 (or the pseudogene TRBV3-2) and TRBJ2-7; 10 bases match TRBD1. This CDR3 spans 14 amino acids. With 2 bases clipped from V and 7 bases from J, the junction kept 5 bases outside the gene matches. Germline-derived CDR1 and CDR2 are LGHDT and YNNKEL (reference sequence). This chain's CDR3 is CASSQRGTGVEQYF. For the CDR3, the DNA is TGTGCCAGCAGCCAACGCGGGACAGGGGTTGAGCAGTACTTC.

This clone was seen only a few times. This chain links TRBV10-2 with TRBJ1-5; the match to TRBD1 covers 8 bases. The CDR3 extends over 15 amino acids. With V trimmed by 2 bases and J by 5 bases, 5 bases remained unmatched. Germline loops: CDR1 WSHSY, CDR2 SAAADI. CDR3 bases: TGCGCCAGCAGTGAGGCAGGGGGCCTGGATCAGCCCCAGCATTTT. Protein: CASSEAGGLDQPQHF.

This clone was seen only once. The CDR3 spells CASSKTTSGRGYEQYF. CDR3 sequence (DNA): TGTGCCAGCAGCAAAACAACTAGCGGGAGAGGCTACGAGCAGTACTTC. V and J are TRBV5-6 and TRBJ2-7; the match to TRBD2 covers 11 bases. Germline V gene lookup returns CDR1 SGHDT and CDR2 YYEEEE. The CDR3 covers 16 residues. The V and J ends lost 4 bases and 3 bases, in that order; junction bases with no gene match: 9.

This clone showed up just once. The gene calls are TRBV30 and TRBJ2-3, with no clear D. V lost 4 bases, J lost 4 bases, and 6 bases lay in between. This CDR3 has 11 residues. The germline gives CDR1 GTSNPN, CDR2 SVGIG (reference sequence). CDR3 nucleotide sequence: TGTGCCTGGACTGCGGCAGATACGCAGTATTTT. It translates to CAWTAADTQYF.

This rearrangement joins TRBV2 to TRBJ2-2, with 7 bases fitting TRBD1. CDR1 SNHLY and CDR2 FYNNEI come from the germline V gene. V shed 3 bases and J 5 bases; nucleotides not matched to a gene: 6. The CDR3 covers 15 residues. The CDR3: CASSDDRVGTGELFF. CDR3 nucleotide sequence: TGTGCCAGCAGTGACGACAGGGTGGGGACCGGGGAGCTGTTTTTT.

The J gene is TRBJ2-7, the V gene TRBV6-4; a weak D match, TRBD2 (5 bases). The CDR3 totals 17 residues. From germline, CDR1 is MRHNA and CDR2 SNTAGT. Trimming pared 0 bases from V and 4 bases from J, leaving 19 bases between. CDR3 DNA: TGTGCCAGCAGTGACTCGAGGGCAGACGAACCGAATTACGAGCAGTACTTC. Translation: CASSDSRADEPNYEQYF.

The V gene is TRBV2, the J gene TRBJ1-6, with D perhaps TRBD1 (6 bases). The CDR3 is 15 residues long. The V end lost 1 base, the J end lost 6 bases, and 10 bases lay between the germline ends. Germline CDR1 is SNHLY and CDR2 is FYNNEI. The CDR3 region is CASSEGTVFNSPLHF. The DNA of the CDR3 is TGTGCCAGCAGTGAAGGGACAGTATTTAATTCACCCCTCCACTTT.

CDR3 in DNA: TGTGCCAGCAGCTTAGGACCGAGGGCCGGGGAGCTGTTTTTT. Encoded protein: CASSLGPRAGELFF. The chain links TRBV7-2 to TRBJ2-2, with a weak D call TRBD2 (5 bases). Trimming removed 1 base from V and 6 bases from J, with 9 bases in between. CDR1 SGHTA and CDR2 FQGNSA come from the germline V gene. This CDR3 has 14 residues.